This TCR beta chain came from a study of shared clonotypes between healthy human individuals. Study as a whole: Every donor yielded three CD4 naive, three CD4 memory, two CD8 naive and one CD8 memory plate.

CDR1 and CDR2 from the germline V gene are MNHEY and SVGAGI. The CDR3 is 14 residues long. V lost 0 bases and J lost 6; bases outside the gene matches: 4. Sequencing used immunoSEQ multiplex PCR; TCRdb keeps in-frame clones, though not all of them. In the table there are 800,000 to 1,200,000 clones, around three quarters of which are singletons. Memory CD4+ cells were the fraction left after CD45RA+ naive selection. The sequence was obtained from a man in his late teens or twenties in good health. Some clones in this sample may be carry-over from other donors' samples. The sequencing sample was made of memory CD4+ T cells from PBMCs. As for subset: CD45RA-negative fraction. This chain joins TRBV6-5 and TRBJ1-2; 7 bases are a match to TRBD1. This CDR3 is CASSYSPGGDGYTF. CDR3 coding DNA: TGTGCCAGCAGTTACTCCCCAGGGGGAGATGGCTACACCTTC.